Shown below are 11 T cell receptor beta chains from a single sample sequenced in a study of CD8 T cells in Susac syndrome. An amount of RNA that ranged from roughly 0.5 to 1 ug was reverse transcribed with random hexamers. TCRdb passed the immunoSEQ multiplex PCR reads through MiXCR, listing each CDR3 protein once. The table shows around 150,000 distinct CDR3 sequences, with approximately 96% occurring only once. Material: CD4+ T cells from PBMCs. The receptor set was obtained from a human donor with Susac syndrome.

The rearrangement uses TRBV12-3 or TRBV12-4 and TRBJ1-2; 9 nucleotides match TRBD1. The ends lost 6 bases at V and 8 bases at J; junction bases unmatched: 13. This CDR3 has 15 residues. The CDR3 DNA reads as TGTGCCAGCAGATTAACAGGGGGCGCAGGTGGCGGCTACACCTTC. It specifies CASRLTGGAGGGYTF.

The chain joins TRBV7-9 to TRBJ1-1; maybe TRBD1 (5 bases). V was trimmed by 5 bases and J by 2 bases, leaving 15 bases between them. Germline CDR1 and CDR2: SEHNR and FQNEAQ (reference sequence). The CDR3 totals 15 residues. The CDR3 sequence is CASSQKERGNTEAFF. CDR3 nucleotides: TGTGCCAGCAGCCAAAAAGAAAGGGGTAACACTGAAGCTTTCTTT.

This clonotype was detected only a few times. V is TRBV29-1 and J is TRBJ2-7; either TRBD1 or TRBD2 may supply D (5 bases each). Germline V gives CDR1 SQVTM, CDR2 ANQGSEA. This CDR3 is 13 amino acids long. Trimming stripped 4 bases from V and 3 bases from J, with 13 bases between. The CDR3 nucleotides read TGCAGCGTTGGGGCCCATGGGGGCTACGAGCAGTACTTC. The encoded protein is CSVGAHGGYEQYF.

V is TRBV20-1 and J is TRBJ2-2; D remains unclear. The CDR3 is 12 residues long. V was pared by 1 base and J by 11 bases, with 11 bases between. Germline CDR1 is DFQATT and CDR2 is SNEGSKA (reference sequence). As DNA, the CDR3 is TGCAGTGCTAGAGGAGGCAGGCGAGAGCTGTTTTTT. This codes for CSARGGRRELFF.

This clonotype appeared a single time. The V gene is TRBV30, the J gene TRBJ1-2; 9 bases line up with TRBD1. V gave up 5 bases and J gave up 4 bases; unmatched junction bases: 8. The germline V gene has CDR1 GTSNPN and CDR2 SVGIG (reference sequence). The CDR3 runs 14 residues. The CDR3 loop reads CAWGGDRAFYGYTF. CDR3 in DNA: TGTGCCTGGGGGGGGGACAGGGCATTCTATGGCTACACCTTC.

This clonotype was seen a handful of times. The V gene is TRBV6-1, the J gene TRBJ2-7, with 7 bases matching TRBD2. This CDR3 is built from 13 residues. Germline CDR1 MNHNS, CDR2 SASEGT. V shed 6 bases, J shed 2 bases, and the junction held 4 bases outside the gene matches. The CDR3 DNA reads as TGTGCCAGCAGCCGAGGACTAGCCTACGAGCAGTACTTC. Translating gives CASSRGLAYEQYF.

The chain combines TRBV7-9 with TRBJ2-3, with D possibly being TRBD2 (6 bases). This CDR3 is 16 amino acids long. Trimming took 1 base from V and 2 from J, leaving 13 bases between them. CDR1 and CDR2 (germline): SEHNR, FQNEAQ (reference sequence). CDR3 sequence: CASSLEVGRITDTQYF. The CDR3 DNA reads TGTGCCAGCAGCTTAGAGGTTGGGAGGATCACAGATACGCAGTATTTT. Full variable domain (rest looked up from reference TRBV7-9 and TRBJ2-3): DTGVSQNPRHKITKRGQNVTFRCDPISEHNRLYWYRQTLGQGPEFLTYFQNEAQLEKSRLLSDRFSAERPKGSFSTLEIQRTEQGDSAMYLCASSLEVGRITDTQYFGPGTRLTVL.

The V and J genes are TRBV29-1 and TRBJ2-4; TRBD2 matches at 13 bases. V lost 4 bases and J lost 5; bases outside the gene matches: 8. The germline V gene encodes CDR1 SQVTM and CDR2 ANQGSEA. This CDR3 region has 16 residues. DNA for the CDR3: TGCAGCGTTGGATTCCGGGGGACTAGCGGGGAAAACATTCAGTACTTC. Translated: CSVGFRGTSGENIQYF.

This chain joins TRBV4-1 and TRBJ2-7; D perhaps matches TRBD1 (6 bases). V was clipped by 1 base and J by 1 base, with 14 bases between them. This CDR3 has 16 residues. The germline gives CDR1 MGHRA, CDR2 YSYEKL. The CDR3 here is CASSQGPGQLSYEQYF. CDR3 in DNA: TGCGCCAGCAGCCAAGGTCCGGGACAACTATCCTACGAGCAGTACTTC.

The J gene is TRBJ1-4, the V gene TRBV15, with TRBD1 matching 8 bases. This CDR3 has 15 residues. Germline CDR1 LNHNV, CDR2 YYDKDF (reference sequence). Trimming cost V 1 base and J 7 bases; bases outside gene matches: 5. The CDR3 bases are TGTGCCACCAGCAGAGTCAGGGGGCTCAGTGAAAAACTGTTTTTT. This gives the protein CATSRVRGLSEKLFF.

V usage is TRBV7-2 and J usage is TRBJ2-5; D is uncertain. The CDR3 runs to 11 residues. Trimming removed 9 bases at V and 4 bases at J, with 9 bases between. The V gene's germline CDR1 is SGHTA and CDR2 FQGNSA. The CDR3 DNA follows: TGTGCCAGTAGTCGCGGAGAGACCCAGTACTTC. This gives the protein CASSRGETQYF.